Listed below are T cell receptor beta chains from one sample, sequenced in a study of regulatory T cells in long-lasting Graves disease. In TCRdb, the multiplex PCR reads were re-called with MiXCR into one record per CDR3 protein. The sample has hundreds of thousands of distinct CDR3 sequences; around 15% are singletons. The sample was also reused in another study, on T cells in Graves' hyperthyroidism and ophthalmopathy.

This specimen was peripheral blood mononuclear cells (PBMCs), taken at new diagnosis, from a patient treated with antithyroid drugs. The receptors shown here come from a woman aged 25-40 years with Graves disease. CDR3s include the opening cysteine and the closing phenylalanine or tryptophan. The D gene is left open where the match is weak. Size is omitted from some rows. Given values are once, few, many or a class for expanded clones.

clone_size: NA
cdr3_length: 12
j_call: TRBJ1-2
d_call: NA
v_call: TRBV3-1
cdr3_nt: TGTGCCAGCAAGGTCCTCGGAGATGGCTACACCTTC
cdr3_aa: CASKVLGDGYTF

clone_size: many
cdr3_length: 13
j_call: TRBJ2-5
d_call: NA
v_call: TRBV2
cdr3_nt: TGTGCCAGCTCTCAGGGTCTACAAGGGACCCAGTACTTC
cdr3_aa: CASSQGLQGTQYF

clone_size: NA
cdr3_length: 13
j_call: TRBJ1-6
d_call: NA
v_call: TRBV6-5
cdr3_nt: TGTGCCAGCAGTTATGGATCCGACTCACCCCTCCACTTT
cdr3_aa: CASSYGSDSPLHF

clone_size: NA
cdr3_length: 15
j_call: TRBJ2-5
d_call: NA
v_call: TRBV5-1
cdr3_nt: TGCGCCAGCACCAAAAACGGCGGGGATCAAGAGACCCAGTACTTC
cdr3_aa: CASTKNGGDQETQYF

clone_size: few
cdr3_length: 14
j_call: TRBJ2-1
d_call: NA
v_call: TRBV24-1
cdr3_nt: TGTGCCACCAGTGATTTGGAGCGGCTCAATGAGCAGTTCTTC
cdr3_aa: CATSDLERLNEQFF

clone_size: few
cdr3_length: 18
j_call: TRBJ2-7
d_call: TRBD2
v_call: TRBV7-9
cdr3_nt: TGTGCCAGCAGCTTAGGACTAGCGGGAGCCTTGGAGACGAACGAGCAGTACTTC
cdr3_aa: CASSLGLAGALETNEQYF

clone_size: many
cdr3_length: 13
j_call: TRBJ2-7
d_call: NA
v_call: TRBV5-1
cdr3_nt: TGCGCCAGCAGTGCGGGACAAACCTACGAGCAGTACTTC
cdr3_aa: CASSAGQTYEQYF

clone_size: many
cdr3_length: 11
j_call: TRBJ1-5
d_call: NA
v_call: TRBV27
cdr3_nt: TGTGCCAGCGGCATCAATCAGCCCCAGCATTTT
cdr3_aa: CASGINQPQHF

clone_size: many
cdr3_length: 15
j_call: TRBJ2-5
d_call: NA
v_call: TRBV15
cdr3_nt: TGTGCCACCCGACGTTTCAGCAGGGTGGGGGAGACCCAGTACTTC
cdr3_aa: CATRRFSRVGETQYF

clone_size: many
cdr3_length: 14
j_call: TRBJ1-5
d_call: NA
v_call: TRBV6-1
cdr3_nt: TGTGCCACCTCCGACAGTATCTCGAATCAGCCCCAGCATTTT
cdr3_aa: CATSDSISNQPQHF

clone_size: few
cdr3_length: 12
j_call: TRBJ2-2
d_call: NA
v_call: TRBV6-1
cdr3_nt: TGTGCCAGCAGCCACAGAGCCGGGGAGCTGTTTTTT
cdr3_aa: CASSHRAGELFF

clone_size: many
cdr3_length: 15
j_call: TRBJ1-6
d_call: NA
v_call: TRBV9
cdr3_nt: TGTGCCAGCAGCCCTGACGGGGGAGACAATTCACCCCTCCACTTT
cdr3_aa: CASSPDGGDNSPLHF

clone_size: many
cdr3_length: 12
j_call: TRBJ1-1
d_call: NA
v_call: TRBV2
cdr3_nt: TGTGCCAGCAGTCGCCGGGCCGACGAAGCTTTCTTT
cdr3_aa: CASSRRADEAFF

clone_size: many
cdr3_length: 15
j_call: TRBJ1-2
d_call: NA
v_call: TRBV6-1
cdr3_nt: TGTGCCAGCAGTGACGGAGGGCAGCTAACGGATGGCTACACCTTC
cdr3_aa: CASSDGGQLTDGYTF

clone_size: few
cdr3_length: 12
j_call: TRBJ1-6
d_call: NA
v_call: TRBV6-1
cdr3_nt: TGTGCCAGCAGGTTCGGGGATTCACCCCTCCACTTT
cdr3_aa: CASRFGDSPLHF

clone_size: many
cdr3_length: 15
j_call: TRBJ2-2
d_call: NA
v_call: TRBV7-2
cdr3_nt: TGTGCCAGCAGCCCCGCCCGGGACAATGCCGGGGAGCTGTTTTTT
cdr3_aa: CASSPARDNAGELFF

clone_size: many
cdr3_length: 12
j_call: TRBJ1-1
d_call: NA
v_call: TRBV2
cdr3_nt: TGTGCCAGCAACAAAGTGAACACTGAAGCTTTCTTT
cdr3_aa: CASNKVNTEAFF

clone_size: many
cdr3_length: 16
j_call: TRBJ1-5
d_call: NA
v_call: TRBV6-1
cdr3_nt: TGTGCCAGCAGTGACGGACGGTACTATAGCAATCAGCCCCAGCATTTT
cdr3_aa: CASSDGRYYSNQPQHF

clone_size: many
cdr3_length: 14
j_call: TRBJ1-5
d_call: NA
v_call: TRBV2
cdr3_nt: TGTGCCAGCAGCGTCGAGGGAGGGGATCAGCCCCAGCATTTT
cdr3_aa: CASSVEGGDQPQHF

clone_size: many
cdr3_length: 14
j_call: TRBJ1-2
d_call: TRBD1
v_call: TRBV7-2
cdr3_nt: TGTGCCAGCAGCTTAGGGACAGGGCCGGATGGCTACACCTTC
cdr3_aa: CASSLGTGPDGYTF

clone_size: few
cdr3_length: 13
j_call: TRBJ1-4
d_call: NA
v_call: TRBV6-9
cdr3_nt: TGTGCCAGCAGTTGGGTTCGTGAGGCCGTCCTCCTATTT
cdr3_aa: CASSWVREAVLLF

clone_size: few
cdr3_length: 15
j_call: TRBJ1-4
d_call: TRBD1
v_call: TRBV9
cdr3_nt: TGTGCCAGCAGCGTAAAGGACAGGGTTAATGAAAAACTGTTTTTT
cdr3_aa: CASSVKDRVNEKLFF

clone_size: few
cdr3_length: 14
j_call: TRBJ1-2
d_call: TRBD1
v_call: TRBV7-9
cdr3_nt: TGTGCCAGCAGCCCTTTGGACAGGTACTATGGCTACACCTTC
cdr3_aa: CASSPLDRYYGYTF

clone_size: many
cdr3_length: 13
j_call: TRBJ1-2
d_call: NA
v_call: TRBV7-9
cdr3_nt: TGTGCCAGCAGCTCAGGGACGGGAGATGGCTACACCTTC
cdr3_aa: CASSSGTGDGYTF

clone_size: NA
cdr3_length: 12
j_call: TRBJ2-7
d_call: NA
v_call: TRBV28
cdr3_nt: TGTGCCAGCAGTTTATGGATGTTTGAGCAGTACTTC
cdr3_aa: CASSLWMFEQYF

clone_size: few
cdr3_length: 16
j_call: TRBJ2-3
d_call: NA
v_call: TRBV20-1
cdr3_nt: TGCAGTGCCAGGGACCCTAGAGGGGGAAGCACAGATACGCAGTATTTT
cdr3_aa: CSARDPRGGSTDTQYF

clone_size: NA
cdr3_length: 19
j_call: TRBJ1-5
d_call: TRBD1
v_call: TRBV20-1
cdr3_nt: TGCAGTGCTAGAGAAAGGAGTTTGGGGACAGGGTTTAGCAATCAGCCCCAGCATTTT
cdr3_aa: CSARERSLGTGFSNQPQHF

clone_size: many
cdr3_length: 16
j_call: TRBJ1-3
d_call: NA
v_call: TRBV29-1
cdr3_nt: TGCAGCGTTGAAGGTTCGGAACAGGCATCTGGAAACACCATATATTTT
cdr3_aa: CSVEGSEQASGNTIYF

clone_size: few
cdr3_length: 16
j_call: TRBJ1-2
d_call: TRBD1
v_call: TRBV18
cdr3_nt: TGTGCCAGCTCACCCTATGAACGACAGGGACGCTATGGCTACACCTTC
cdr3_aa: CASSPYERQGRYGYTF

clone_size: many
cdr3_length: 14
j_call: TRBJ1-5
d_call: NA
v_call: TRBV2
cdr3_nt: TGTGCCAGCAGGGAGACAGTCTCTCGTCAGCCCCAGCATTTT
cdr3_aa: CASRETVSRQPQHF

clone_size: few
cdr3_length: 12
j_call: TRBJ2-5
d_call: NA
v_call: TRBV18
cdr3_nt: TGTGCCAGCTCACCCCGGTACGAGACCCAGTACTTC
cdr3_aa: CASSPRYETQYF

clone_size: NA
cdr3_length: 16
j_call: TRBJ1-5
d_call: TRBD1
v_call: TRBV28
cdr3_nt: TGTGCCAGCAGCCAAGATAGGGACAGGGTCAATCAGCCCCAGCATTTT
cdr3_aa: CASSQDRDRVNQPQHF

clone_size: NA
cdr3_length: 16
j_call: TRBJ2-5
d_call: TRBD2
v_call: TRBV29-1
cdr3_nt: TGCAGCGTGGCGGAAAGGACTAGCGGGAGTAGGGAGACCCAGTACTTC
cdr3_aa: CSVAERTSGSRETQYF

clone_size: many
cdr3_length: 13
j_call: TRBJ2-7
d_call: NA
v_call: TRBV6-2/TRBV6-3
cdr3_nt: TGTGCCAGCAGTTACTGGGCAGGGGCCGAGCAGTACTTC
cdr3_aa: CASSYWAGAEQYF

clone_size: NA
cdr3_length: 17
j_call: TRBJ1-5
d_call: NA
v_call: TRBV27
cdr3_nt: TGTGCCAGCAGTTTATCACCCGTCGACAGTTACAATCAGCCCCAGCATTTT
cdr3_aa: CASSLSPVDSYNQPQHF

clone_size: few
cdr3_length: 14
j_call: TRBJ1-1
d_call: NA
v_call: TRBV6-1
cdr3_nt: TGTGCCAGCAGTGAGAGAGAGGGGAACACTGAAGCTTTCTTT
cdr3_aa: CASSEREGNTEAFF

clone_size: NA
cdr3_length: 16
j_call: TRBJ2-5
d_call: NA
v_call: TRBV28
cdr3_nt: TGTGCCAGCAGCTTCATTACCGGGGACATCCAAGAGACCCAGTACTTC
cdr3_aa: CASSFITGDIQETQYF

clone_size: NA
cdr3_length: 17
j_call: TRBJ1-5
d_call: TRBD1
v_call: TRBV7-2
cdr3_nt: TGTGCCAGCAGCCCCAGGACAGGGGGAATAGGGGATCAGCCCCAGCATTTT
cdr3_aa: CASSPRTGGIGDQPQHF

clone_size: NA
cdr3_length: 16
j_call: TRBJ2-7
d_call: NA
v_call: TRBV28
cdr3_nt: TGTGCCAGCAGTCTCTCAGGGAGAAGAGGATTCTACGAGCAGTACTTC
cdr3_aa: CASSLSGRRGFYEQYF

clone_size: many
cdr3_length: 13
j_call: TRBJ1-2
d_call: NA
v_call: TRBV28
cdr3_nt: TGTGCCAGCAGTTTTCGTATCAGCCATGGCTACACCTTC
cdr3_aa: CASSFRISHGYTF

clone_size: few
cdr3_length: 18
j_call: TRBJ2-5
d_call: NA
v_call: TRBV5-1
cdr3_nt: TGCGCCAGCAAAACCCGGGAGAATCGCGCCTGGGCCCAAGAGACCCAGTACTTC
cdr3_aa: CASKTRENRAWAQETQYF

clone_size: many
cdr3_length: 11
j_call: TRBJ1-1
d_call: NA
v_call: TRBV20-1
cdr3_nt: TGCAGTGCCCCCTTTCTGGTTGAAGCTTTCTTT
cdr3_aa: CSAPFLVEAFF

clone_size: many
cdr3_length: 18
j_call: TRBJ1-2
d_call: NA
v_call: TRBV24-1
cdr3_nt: TGTGCCACCAGTGCTCCAGGGACACCCAGCGCCACTAACTATGGCTACACCTTC
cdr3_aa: CATSAPGTPSATNYGYTF

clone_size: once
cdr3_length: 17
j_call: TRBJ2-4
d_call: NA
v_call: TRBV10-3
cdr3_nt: TGTGCCATCAGTGAGTCGCTTGCTGTAGCGTCCGTAAACACTCAGTACTTC
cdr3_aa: CAISESLAVASVNTQYF